This T cell receptor (beta chain) emerged from a study of human T cells and chemical hapten exposure (dated by TCRdb to the early 2020s). Study-level background: The libraries were sequenced as a pool, and the TCR yield per sample differed mostly because of small variations in library volumes within the pool. From each blood RNA sample, both TCR alpha and TCR beta chains were sequenced. The study tracked peripheral blood TCR repertoire changes in vivo during primary and secondary sensitization to the hapten diphenylcyclopropenone (DPC) in alopecia patients.

The time point label corresponds to: healthy volunteer bleed at 2 weeks. Total RNA was isolated from unfractionated whole blood collected in Tempus Blood RNA tubes. As TCR sequencing controls, five healthy volunteers were used, with blood taken at day 0, 2 weeks and 6 weeks. To prepare the library, RACE was applied. TCRdb records NextSeq 500 as the sequencer. Library preparation attached unique molecular identifiers to individual cDNA molecules for quantitative, reproducible TCR counting. As for the original processing: A median of approximately 100,000 TCRs per sample was observed, with a range of roughly 20,000 to 750,000. V, J and CDR3 annotation of the TCR reads was performed with the Decombinator software suite. To make PS versus PT1 abundance plots, every sample was subsampled to the same number of TCRs (28,000). Expanded TCRs were defined as absent before sensitization and observed at least eight times at the 2-week time point. The public reads were run again by TCRdb, first through fastp at Q25 and then through MiXCR, and only productive beta chains were kept. Rows are unified per CDR3 protein, each entry keeping the most common DNA and genes. TCRdb's processing, not the authors', yielded these V and J calls. This sample holds 130,000 or so distinct CDR3 sequences; approximately 9.5% were observed only once. The biggest ten clones account for 1.5% to 2% of the sample.

Broader findings and caveats from the paper: Repeated subsampling changed both the strength of the expansion versus patch-test correlation and the threshold at which that correlation became significant. DPC sensitization did not change how many TCRs were above 1 in 1000 frequency, and no evidence was found of alterations in global repertoire structure.

This clonotype showed up just a few times. This clone's antigen is unknown. No per-base quality is available; no much larger clone lies one base away. CDR1 and CDR2 are read off the germline V gene (reference sequence) as SEHNR and FQNEAQ. Clipping removes 5 bases from V and 2 bases from J, with 12 as the unmatched junction base count. The CDR3, cysteine through phenylalanine, is 16 amino acids long. Here the CDR3 DNA is all that survives: 48 bases in frame from base 1. Sequencing used whole blood. The sequence came from a male donor in good health. Some clones in this sample may be carry-over from other donors' samples. The sequence joins TRBV7-9 to TRBJ2-7, and 7 junctional nucleotides match TRBD1. The CDR3 here reads CASSPRTGSGPYEQYF. The DNA sequence follows: TGTGCCAGCAGCCCAAGGACAGGATCCGGGCCCTACGAGCAGTACTTC.